The next 23 T cell receptor beta chains were all read from a single sample in a study of identical twins. In TCRdb, the 5' RACE reads were re-called with MiXCR into one record per CDR3 protein. The sample carries over 500,000 distinct CDR3 sequences, roughly a fifth recorded once. The data also belong to a second study, concerning T cells expressing NK-cell markers.

Sequencing input: CD4+ T cells sorted from blood. These receptor sequences come from a woman aged 18-29 years in good health.

In this sample, this clonotype turned up many times. The chain recombines TRBV20-1 with TRBJ2-7; TRBD2 matches at 11 bases. V dropped 1 base and J dropped 5; count of bases not matched to a gene: 7. Germline values: CDR1 DFQATT, CDR2 SNEGSKA (reference sequence). The CDR3 loop spans 15 amino acids. The CDR3: CSARAVLAGVHEQYF. For the CDR3, the DNA is TGCAGTGCTAGAGCGGTACTAGCGGGGGTCCACGAGCAGTACTTC.

This clonotype was seen a few times. This chain joins TRBV20-1 and TRBJ1-2, with 8 bases identical to TRBD1. Trimming removed 5 bases from V and 4 bases from J; junction bases left unmatched: 3. The CDR3 sequence is 12 residues long. Germline values: CDR1 DFQATT, CDR2 SNEGSKA (reference sequence). CDR3 in DNA: TGCAGTGCTGTTACAGGGGGCTATGGCTACACCTTC. As protein: CSAVTGGYGYTF.

The V call is TRBV3-1, the J call TRBJ2-5; D might be TRBD1 or TRBD2, each matching 6 bases. Germline CDR1 reads LGHDT; CDR2 reads YNNKEL (reference sequence). The germline V and J ends were trimmed by 1 base and 4 bases, with 19 bases remaining between them. CDR3 length equals 17 residues. CDR3 DNA: TGTGCCAGCAGCCAAGGGATGGGGGGCGCCGTCCGAGAGACCCAGTACTTC. It encodes CASSQGMGGAVRETQYF.

The chain employs TRBV20-1 and TRBJ1-2; D is unclear. Germline V gene sequence: CDR1 DFQATT, CDR2 SNEGSKA (reference sequence). There are 13 residues in the CDR3. V lost 0 bases, J lost 6 bases, and 11 bases lay in between. CDR3 in amino acids: CSARDVRLDGYTF. DNA of the CDR3: TGCAGTGCTAGAGATGTCCGGCTGGATGGCTACACCTTC.

CDR3 bases: TGTGCCAGCAGCCCACGTCGCGCGGAGGCAACAGATACGCAGTATTTT. Amino acid sequence: CASSPRRAEATDTQYF. The chain employs TRBV5-4 and TRBJ2-3, with D possibly matching TRBD2 (5 bases). This CDR3 has 16 residues. The V gene's germline CDR1 is SGHNT and CDR2 YYREEE (reference sequence). Trimming left V 4 bases short and J 3 bases short, with 18 bases between.

The chain combines TRBV7-8 with TRBJ1-4; D gene ambiguous. V was shortened by 4 bases and J by 8 bases, with 11 bases between the two germline ends. The germline V gene encodes CDR1 SGHVS and CDR2 FQNEAQ. This CDR3 has 13 residues. The chain's CDR3 is CASSSPPREKLFF. CDR3 sequence (DNA): TGTGCCAGCAGCTCACCCCCTAGGGAAAAACTGTTTTTT.

The rearrangement joins TRBV20-1 to TRBJ2-2; TRBD2 aligns across 7 bases. CDR1 and CDR2 from the germline V gene are DFQATT and SNEGSKA (reference sequence). The ends lost 5 bases at V and 7 bases at J; junction bases unmatched: 13. This CDR3 region has 15 residues. This CDR3 reads CSAPLWAGEGGELFF. In DNA, the CDR3 is TGCAGTGCTCCCCTCTGGGCGGGAGAAGGCGGGGAGCTGTTTTTT.

This clonotype has more than one count but fewer than ten. CDR3: CASSYRTQEQFF. The DNA of the CDR3 is TGTGCCAGCAGTTACAGGACACAGGAGCAGTTCTTC. The rearrangement links TRBV6-2 or TRBV6-3 to TRBJ2-1, with D maybe TRBD1 (5 bases). The CDR3 runs to 12 residues. V was cut by 2 bases and J by 10 bases, with 9 bases left in between. The germline CDR1 and CDR2 sequences are MNHEY and SVGEGT.

The chain recombines TRBV7-8 with TRBJ2-7; 10 bases match TRBD2. The junction had 13 bases not matched to a gene; V was cut back by 2 bases and J by 6 bases. The CDR3 has 17 amino acids. CDR1 is SGHVS, CDR2 FQNEAQ, per germline. The DNA for the CDR3 is TGTGCCAGCAGCTTAACCCCTGGGCTAGCGGGGGCTGGCGAGCAGTACTTC. Protein product: CASSLTPGLAGAGEQYF.

This clonotype was seen many times. The chain uses TRBV29-1 and TRBJ1-4; unclear D gene. From germline, CDR1 is SQVTM and CDR2 ANQGSEA. With 5 bases removed from V and 0 bases from J, the gap between germline ends came to 4 bases. This CDR3 is 12 amino acids long. The CDR3 sequence: CSVRSTNEKLFF. The CDR3 nucleotides read TGCAGCGTTCGTTCAACTAATGAAAAACTGTTTTTT.

This rearrangement joins TRBV9 to TRBJ2-3, with TRBD1 as a possible D gene (6 bases). Germline CDR1 and CDR2: SGDLS and YYNGEE. The CDR3 is 15 residues long. Trimming shortened V by 0 bases and J by 2 bases, and 10 bases separated the two germline ends. In DNA form, the CDR3 reads TGTGCCAGCAGCGTAGACAGGGCTAACACAGATACGCAGTATTTT. Translation gives CASSVDRANTDTQYF.

Only a few counts were recorded for this clonotype. The V call is TRBV7-9, the J call TRBJ2-5; 10 nucleotides agree with TRBD1. V trimming: 5 bases; J trimming: 5 bases; junction bases outside the gene matches: 5. This CDR3 is built from 14 residues. The germline gives CDR1 SEHNR, CDR2 FQNEAQ (reference sequence). CDR3 loop: CASSTDRGFETQYF. The DNA of the CDR3 is TGTGCCAGCAGCACGGACAGGGGGTTTGAGACCCAGTACTTC.

This clonotype was seen a handful of times. The V and J genes are TRBV6-1 and TRBJ2-1; 8 nucleotides align to TRBD1. This CDR3 is 14 amino acids long. CDR1 and CDR2 (germline): MNHNS, SASEGT. V shed 1 base, J shed 10 bases, and the junction held 6 bases outside the gene matches. This CDR3 reads CASSEGQGRWEQFF. The DNA of the CDR3 is TGTGCCAGCAGTGAAGGACAGGGGAGGTGGGAGCAGTTCTTC.

This clonotype has at least ten counts. V is TRBV10-3 and J is TRBJ1-1; possible D gene TRBD1, 6 bases. Trimming removed 6 bases at V and 11 bases at J, with 13 bases between. Germline lookup yields CDR1 ENHRY and CDR2 SYGVKD. The CDR3 is 11 residues long. CDR3 amino acids: CAIRTGSVAFF. In DNA, the CDR3 is TGTGCCATCAGAACAGGGTCTGTGGCTTTCTTT.

V and J are TRBV6-1 and TRBJ1-2; no definite D call. The V gene's germline CDR1 is MNHNS and CDR2 SASEGT. Trimming shortened V by 7 bases and J by 8 bases, and 14 bases separated the two germline ends. CDR3 length: 12 amino acids. CDR3 protein: CASNLVSGGYTF. The DNA of the CDR3 is TGTGCCAGCAATTTGGTTTCGGGGGGCTACACCTTC.

This clonotype was found a few times. J is TRBJ1-2 and V is TRBV12-3 or TRBV12-4, with unresolved D. The V and J ends lost 5 bases and 5 bases respectively, with 18 bases between them. The CDR3 extends over 15 amino acids. In DNA form, the CDR3 reads TGTGCCAGCAGTGAAGTGGGGTGGGGTCGGTATGGCTACACCTTC. Amino acids: CASSEVGWGRYGYTF.

The chain joins TRBV20-1 to TRBJ2-2; a possible D gene is TRBD1 (6 bases). The CDR3 is 16 residues long. The germline V and J ends were trimmed by 0 bases and 1 base, with 12 bases remaining between them. The germline V gene has CDR1 DFQATT and CDR2 SNEGSKA (reference sequence). CDR3 nucleotide sequence: TGCAGTGCTAGAGATTCAGCAGGGGTGAACACCGGGGAGCTGTTTTTT. Translation gives CSARDSAGVNTGELFF.

This clonotype was detected a few times. The chain employs TRBV27 and TRBJ2-2; no reliable D call. CDR1 MNHEY and CDR2 SMNVEV come from the germline V gene (reference sequence). Between the trimmed V and J ends, which lost 3 bases and 4 bases, there was a span of 3 bases. The CDR3 is made up of 12 amino acids. The CDR3 is CASSFATGELFF. As DNA, the CDR3 is TGTGCCAGCAGTTTCGCCACCGGGGAGCTGTTTTTT.

This clonotype occurred a few times. The V call is TRBV12-3 or TRBV12-4, the J call TRBJ1-2, with D possibly being TRBD1 (5 bases). Trimming removed 5 bases at V and 8 bases at J, with 18 bases between. The length of the CDR3 is 14 residues. CDR3 amino acids: CASSPLRFGDGYTF. CDR3 coding DNA: TGTGCCAGCAGTCCCTTGAGGTTTGGGGACGGCTACACCTTC.

This clonotype was seen only a few times. The chain carries TRBV9 and TRBJ2-5; D gene unclear. The CDR3 contains 15 residues. Germline V CDR1 and CDR2: SGDLS, YYNGEE. Trimming removed 0 bases at V and 1 base at J, with 10 bases between. The CDR3 spells CASSVDGRFQETQYF. For the CDR3, the DNA is TGTGCCAGCAGCGTAGATGGCCGCTTCCAAGAGACCCAGTACTTC.

V is TRBV5-1 and J is TRBJ1-1; tentatively, D is TRBD1 (5 bases). This CDR3 is 13 amino acids long. V was pared by 1 base and J by 6 bases, with 10 bases between. The germline gives CDR1 SGHRS, CDR2 YFSETQ. CDR3 bases: TGCGCCAGCAGCTTGAGAGGGGACGCTGAAGCTTTCTTT. Translated, it gives CASSLRGDAEAFF.

This clonotype was observed at least ten times. The chain carries TRBV6-2 or TRBV6-3 and TRBJ2-2; D unresolved. The V gene's germline CDR1 is MNHEY and CDR2 SVGEGT. CDR3 length: 13 amino acids. V was cut by 4 bases and J by 4 bases, with 7 bases left in between. CDR3 DNA sequence: TGTGCCAGCAGTTTAGTCACCACCGGGGAGCTGTTTTTT. Translating gives CASSLVTTGELFF.

The rearrangement links TRBV5-5 to TRBJ2-5; D gene unclear. This CDR3 spans 14 amino acids. Trimming took off 8 bases at V and 2 bases at J, with 16 bases between the two ends. CDR1 and CDR2 from the germline V gene are SGHKS and YYEKEE (reference sequence). This CDR3 is CASWLTTSQETQYF. CDR3 bases: TGTGCCAGTTGGCTGACGACCTCACAAGAGACCCAGTACTTC.